The 28 T cell receptor beta chains below all came from one sample that was sequenced in a study of T cell responses to AZD1222 COVID-19 vaccine. Here immunoSEQ multiplex PCR was the method, and the copy in TCRdb shows in-frame clones only, minus some. In the table there are about 66,000 clones, about 83% of which are singletons. The specimen comprised peripheral blood, sampled 28 days after the second AZD1222 dose. The receptors were sampled from an adult who received the AZD1222 COVID-19 vaccine.

In its sample, this clone was seen a few times. The gene calls are TRBV6-5 and TRBJ1-5; D unresolved. With 10 bases removed from V and 4 bases from J, the gap between germline ends came to 14 bases. The CDR3 runs to 13 residues. The germline CDR1 and CDR2 sequences are MNHEY and SVGAGI. The CDR3 region has the DNA TGTGCCACCATGGGAACAAAAAATCAGCCCCAGCATTTT. Protein sequence: CATMGTKNQPQHF.

The rearrangement uses TRBV3-1 (or the pseudogene TRBV3-2) and TRBJ1-5; the D is unclear. V was shortened by 5 bases and J by 0 bases, with 5 bases between the two germline ends. This CDR3 has 13 amino acids. CDR1 and CDR2 from the germline V gene are LGHDT and YNNKEL (reference sequence). The DNA of the CDR3 is TGTGCCAGCAGCTTTACTAGCAATCAGCCCCAGCATTTT. Protein product: CASSFTSNQPQHF.

This chain connects TRBV10-3 to TRBJ1-3; D ambiguous. Germline CDR1 ENHRY, CDR2 SYGVKD. The CDR3 runs 17 residues. Trimming left V 5 bases short and J 2 bases short, with 19 bases between. The CDR3, as DNA: TGTGCCATCAGTCCCTCCCGACCCACCGGGGCTGGAAACACCATATATTTT. The encoded protein is CAISPSRPTGAGNTIYF.

The chain links TRBV7-6 to TRBJ2-3; weak D call: TRBD1 (5 bases). The V gene's germline CDR1 is SGHVS and CDR2 FNYEAQ. CDR3 length equals 14 residues. V lost 2 bases and J lost 2, with 8 bases in between. CDR3 sequence reads: CASSLLGDTDTQYF. The CDR3 DNA follows: TGTGCCAGCAGCTTATTAGGGGACACAGATACGCAGTATTTT.

This clone was picked up a small number of times. Within the sample, other DNA sequences also encode this same CDR3. The rearrangement links TRBV28 to TRBJ1-2; D is possibly TRBD1 (5 bases). The CDR3 totals 11 residues. The ends were cut back, 7 bases at V and 2 bases at J, with 5 bases in the middle. Germline lookup yields CDR1 MDHEN and CDR2 SYDVKM. The DNA of the CDR3 is TGTGCCAGCACAGGGAACTATGGCTACACCTTC. Its protein product is CASTGNYGYTF.

The gene calls are TRBV6-5 and TRBJ1-2, with TRBD1 as a possible D gene (6 bases). This CDR3 is 14 amino acids long. Trimming pared 2 bases from V and 5 bases from J, leaving 12 bases between. Germline assignment: CDR1 MNHEY and CDR2 SVGAGI. The CDR3 DNA follows: TGTGCCAGCAGTTACCAGTGGGGGGCTTATGGCTACACCTTC. It is translated as CASSYQWGAYGYTF.

As DNA, the CDR3 is TGTGCCAGCAGTCAGACTAGCCTACCCCCCTACAATGAGCAGTTCTTC. It encodes CASSQTSLPPYNEQFF. The chain couples TRBV6-2 or TRBV6-3 to TRBJ2-1, with 7 nucleotides matching TRBD2. This CDR3 contains 16 residues. From germline, CDR1 is MNHEY and CDR2 SVGEGT. V was pared by 5 bases and J by 2 bases, with 9 bases of the junction left unmatched.

In its sample, this clone was seen once. DNA of the CDR3: TGTGCCAGTAGAACACAGGTGACGAACACTGAAGCTTTCTTT. Translation: CASRTQVTNTEAFF. The rearrangement uses TRBV19 and TRBJ1-1, with a weak D call TRBD1 (5 bases). This CDR3 contains 14 residues. Germline V gene sequence: CDR1 LNHDA, CDR2 SQIVND (reference sequence). Trimming stripped 6 bases from V and 1 base from J, with 12 bases between.

The chain joins TRBV12-3 or TRBV12-4 to TRBJ2-1, with TRBD1 matching over 7 bases. This CDR3 comprises 13 residues. Trimming at V came to 6 bases and at J to 12 bases, leaving 11 bases not matched to a gene. The CDR3 spells CASSPGTALRQFF. The DNA for the CDR3 is TGTGCCAGCAGCCCCGGGACAGCTCTACGGCAGTTCTTC.

This chain connects TRBV7-2 to TRBJ2-3; TRBD2 agrees at 8 bases. J gave up 4 bases and V 3 bases, and 9 bases lay outside the gene matches. Looked up from germline, CDR1 is SGHTA and CDR2 is FQGNSA. The CDR3 is 16 residues long. CDR3 in amino acids: CASSFGNSGVADTQYF. In DNA form, the CDR3 reads TGTGCCAGCAGCTTTGGAAATAGCGGGGTCGCAGATACGCAGTATTTT. Looking up the rest from reference TRBV7-2 and TRBJ2-3 gives the full variable domain: GAGVSQSPSNKVTEKGKDVELRCDPISGHTALYWYRQSLGQGLEFLIYFQGNSAPDKSGLPSDRFSAERTGGSVSTLTIQRTQQEDSAVYLCASSFGNSGVADTQYFGPGTRLTVL.

This clone was recorded once. The V and J genes are TRBV9 and TRBJ2-3; 9 bases align to TRBD2. Germline V lookup: CDR1 SGDLS, CDR2 YYNGEE. V lost 1 base and J lost 5; bases outside the gene matches: 5. CDR3 length: 15 residues. The CDR3 coding sequence is TGTGCCAGCAGCGTATGGGCGGGGGGGCTAGATACGCAGTATTTT. Its translation is CASSVWAGGLDTQYF.

This chain uses TRBV25-1 with TRBJ1-1; 8 bases fit TRBD1. The CDR3 runs to 14 residues. CDR1 and CDR2 (germline): MGHDK, SYGVNS. V lost 6 bases and J lost 1; bases outside the gene matches: 4. DNA of the CDR3: TGTGCCAGCAGCTCAGGACAGGGGAACACTGAAGCTTTCTTT. It encodes CASSSGQGNTEAFF.

V is TRBV18 and J is TRBJ1-3, with D unresolved. The germline V gene has CDR1 KGHSH and CDR2 LQKENI. Trimming shortened V by 8 bases and J by 0 bases, and 8 bases separated the two germline ends. The CDR3 spans 13 residues. CDR3 in DNA: TGTGCCAGCGGGGAGCTCTCTGGAAACACCATATATTTT. Translating it yields CASGELSGNTIYF.

Notes on this clone: An end of the junction does not agree with germline; a read error may underlie this. The gene calls are TRBV19 and TRBJ1-2; D unresolved. Germline-derived CDR1 and CDR2 are LNHDA and SQIVND (reference sequence). This CDR3 has 14 amino acids. This CDR3 is CASSLEGSNYGYTF. CDR3 nucleotide sequence: TGTGCCAGTAGTCTAGAAGGAAGTAACTATGGCTACACCTTC.

The chain is built from TRBV3-1 (or the pseudogene TRBV3-2) and TRBJ2-5; either TRBD1 or TRBD2 may supply D (5 bases each). The germline V gene encodes CDR1 LGHDT and CDR2 YNNKEL (reference sequence). The length of the CDR3 is 15 residues. V dropped 1 base and J dropped 2 bases, with 11 bases sitting between them. The chain's CDR3 is CASSQARDGQETQYF. The DNA for the CDR3 is TGTGCCAGCAGCCAAGCCCGGGACGGACAAGAGACCCAGTACTTC.

The V gene is TRBV6-2 or TRBV6-3, the J gene TRBJ1-6, with a tentative D call TRBD1 (5 bases). The V end was cut by 0 bases, the J end by 13 bases, with 16 bases between. The CDR3 totals 15 residues. Germline V lookup: CDR1 MNHEY, CDR2 SVGEGT. The DNA of the CDR3 is TGTGCCAGCAGTTACTCGCGTCAGGGTTCGTCCCCCCTCCACTTT. Translation gives CASSYSRQGSSPLHF.

The chain has TRBV2 and TRBJ1-1, with TRBD1 identical over 8 bases. The germline V gene has CDR1 SNHLY and CDR2 FYNNEI. This CDR3 is 14 amino acids long. Losses at the gene ends were 6 bases for V and 7 bases for J; bases not matched to a gene: 10. Here the CDR3 DNA reads TGTGCCAGCAGGAAACAGGGGGTTCCTGGTGAAGCTTTCTTT. Residues: CASRKQGVPGEAFF. Full variable domain (remainder filled in from reference TRBV2 and TRBJ1-1): EPEVTQTPSHQVTQMGQEVILRCVPISNHLYFYWYRQILGQKVEFLVSFYNNEISEKSEIFDDQFSVERPDGSNFTLKIRSTKLEDSAMYFCASRKQGVPGEAFFGQGTRLTVV.

V is TRBV11-3 and J is TRBJ1-1; D is unresolved. This CDR3 is built from 12 residues. The V gene lost 3 bases and the J gene lost 4 bases, with 6 bases spanning the gap. CDR1 SGHNT and CDR2 YENEEA come from the germline V gene. The CDR3 DNA is TGTGCCAGCAGCTTCTCAGGCACTGAAGCTTTCTTT. The encoded protein is CASSFSGTEAFF.

The CDR3 DNA is TGTGCCAGCAGCATTGACAGGGTGCAGTTCTTC. As protein: CASSIDRVQFF. This chain uses TRBV5-6 with TRBJ2-1, with 7 nucleotides matching TRBD1. The ends lost 4 bases at V and 12 bases at J; junction bases unmatched: 4. The CDR3 extends over 11 amino acids. Germline V gene sequence: CDR1 SGHDT, CDR2 YYEEEE. Looking up the rest from reference TRBV5-6 and TRBJ2-1 gives the full variable domain: DAGVTQSPTHLIKTRGQQVTLRCSPKSGHDTVSWYQQALGQGPQFIFQYYEEEERQRGNFPDRFSGHQFPNYSSELNVNALLLGDSALYLCASSIDRVQFFGPGTRLTVL.

This rearrangement joins TRBV6-5 to TRBJ1-2, with 9 bases matching TRBD1. V shed 6 bases and J 5 bases; nucleotides not matched to a gene: 7. CDR3 length: 14 residues. The germline V gene encodes CDR1 MNHEY and CDR2 SVGAGI. CDR3 sequence (DNA): TGTGCCAGCAGGGAGTCCGGGACAGGGTATGGCTACACCTTC. Its protein is CASRESGTGYGYTF.

The chain has TRBV11-3 and TRBJ2-3, with D hard to call. This CDR3 spans 13 amino acids. V lost 3 bases and J 1 base, leaving 5 bases between the germline ends. Germline V gene lookup returns CDR1 SGHNT and CDR2 YENEEA. The CDR3 DNA sequence: TGTGCCAGCAGCTTGTCTGGCACAGATACGCAGTATTTT. Translation gives CASSLSGTDTQYF.

Note on this clone: Additional DNA sequences in this sample encode the identical CDR3. The rearrangement uses TRBV2 and TRBJ1-5; tentative D call: TRBD1 (5 bases). Trimming removed 3 bases from V and 6 bases from J, with 9 bases in between. The CDR3 is made up of 13 amino acids. From germline, CDR1 is SNHLY and CDR2 FYNNEI. The CDR3, as DNA: TGTGCCAGCAGTGATGGGGGGGGTCAGCCCCAGCATTTT. Residues: CASSDGGGQPQHF.

The chain joins TRBV6-1 to TRBJ1-6; no definite D call. There are 14 residues in the CDR3. V lost 3 bases and J lost 6, with 9 bases in between. Per the germline V gene, CDR1 is MNHNS and CDR2 is SASEGT. The chain's CDR3 is CASSEDVANSPLHF. The CDR3 DNA follows: TGTGCCAGCAGTGAGGACGTCGCTAATTCACCCCTCCACTTT.

This clone came up once. This sequence joins TRBV2 and TRBJ2-2; the D is unclear. Germline V gene data show CDR1 as SNHLY and CDR2 as FYNNEI. The ends were cut back, 3 bases at V and 0 bases at J, with 8 bases in the middle. CDR3 length equals 15 residues. CDR3: CASSDQGSNTGELFF. CDR3 sequence (DNA): TGTGCCAGCAGTGATCAAGGGTCGAACACCGGGGAGCTGTTTTTT.

This sequence joins TRBV5-5 and TRBJ2-5; D not certain. V was cut by 5 bases and J by 1 base, with 12 bases left in between. This CDR3 comprises 14 residues. Germline-derived CDR1 and CDR2 are SGHKS and YYEKEE (reference sequence). In DNA form, the CDR3 reads TGTGCCAGCAGGGCCCCTAATTTCCAAGAGACCCAGTACTTC. It encodes CASRAPNFQETQYF. Filled out from reference TRBV5-5 and TRBJ2-5, the complete variable domain reads DAGVTQSPTHLIKTRGQQVTLRCSPISGHKSVSWYQQVLGQGPQFIFQYYEKEERGRGNFPDRFSARQFPNYSSELNVNALLLGDSALYLCASRAPNFQETQYFGPGTRLLVL.

This rearrangement joins TRBV18 to TRBJ2-2; D not resolved. V lost 0 bases, J lost 8 bases, and 4 bases lay in between. The germline gives CDR1 KGHSH, CDR2 LQKENI. This CDR3 contains 12 residues. The CDR3 coding sequence is TGTGCCAGCTCACCACCGACGGGGGAGCTGTTTTTT. Protein: CASSPPTGELFF.

This chain links TRBV3-1 (or the pseudogene TRBV3-2) with TRBJ1-3; D remains unclear. This CDR3 region has 14 residues. V lost 1 base and J 0 bases, leaving 4 bases between the germline ends. Germline loops: CDR1 LGHDT, CDR2 YNNKEL (reference sequence). The CDR3 nucleotides read TGTGCCAGCAGCCAAGGATTCTCTGGAAACACCATATATTTT. Amino acids: CASSQGFSGNTIYF.

The genes are TRBV7-9 and TRBJ2-2; 11 bases align to TRBD1. CDR3 length: 18 amino acids. Germline V gives CDR1 SEHNR, CDR2 FQNEAQ (reference sequence). V gave up 5 bases and J gave up 4 bases; unmatched junction bases: 12. In DNA form, the CDR3 reads TGTGCCAGCAGCGGTACCGTCGGGACAGGGGGATCCACCGGGGAGCTGTTTTTT. It specifies CASSGTVGTGGSTGELFF.